This T cell receptor beta chain derives from a study of T cell responses to AZD1222 COVID-19 vaccine. Whole-study findings and limits: Breadth and depth of Spike-specific TCRs rose after two AZD1222 doses.

Sequencing used immunoSEQ multiplex PCR; TCRdb keeps in-frame clones, though not all of them. Of fewer than 150,000 clones in the sample, over 75% were seen once. As regards this clone: Antigen: not known.

The germline V and J ends were trimmed by 1 base and 5 bases, with 14 bases remaining between them. In germline, CDR1 is SGHAT, CDR2 FQDESV (reference sequence). This CDR3 has 15 amino acids. This receptor was obtained from an adult who received the AZD1222 COVID-19 vaccine. The material sequenced was peripheral blood, taken 28 days after the second AZD1222 dose. The chain uses TRBV11-1 and TRBJ2-5; D ambiguous. Written as DNA, the CDR3 is TGTGCCAGCAGCTTAGAGGCCGACTTCTCGGAGACCCAGTACTTC. This codes for CASSLEADFSETQYF.